This TCR beta chain emerged from a study of blood T cell repertoires in COVID-19. Trimming at V came to 8 bases and at J to 1 base, leaving 9 bases not matched to a gene. This CDR3 region has 16 residues. Germline CDR1 is SNHLY and CDR2 is FYNNEI. Measured with immunoSEQ multiplex PCR; TCRdb has only the in-frame clones, and not every one. The sample lists approximately 200,000 clones, approximately 90% seen once, with about 4.1% in the top ten. The origin of this receptor is a woman in her thirties with acute or convalescent COVID-19. Input material: peripheral blood. This rearrangement joins TRBV2 to TRBJ2-2; TRBD1 agrees at 8 bases. CDR3 nucleotides: TGTGCCAGCTTTTTCTGGGGACAGGAGAACACCGGGGAGCTGTTTTTT. Its protein product is CASFFWGQENTGELFF.